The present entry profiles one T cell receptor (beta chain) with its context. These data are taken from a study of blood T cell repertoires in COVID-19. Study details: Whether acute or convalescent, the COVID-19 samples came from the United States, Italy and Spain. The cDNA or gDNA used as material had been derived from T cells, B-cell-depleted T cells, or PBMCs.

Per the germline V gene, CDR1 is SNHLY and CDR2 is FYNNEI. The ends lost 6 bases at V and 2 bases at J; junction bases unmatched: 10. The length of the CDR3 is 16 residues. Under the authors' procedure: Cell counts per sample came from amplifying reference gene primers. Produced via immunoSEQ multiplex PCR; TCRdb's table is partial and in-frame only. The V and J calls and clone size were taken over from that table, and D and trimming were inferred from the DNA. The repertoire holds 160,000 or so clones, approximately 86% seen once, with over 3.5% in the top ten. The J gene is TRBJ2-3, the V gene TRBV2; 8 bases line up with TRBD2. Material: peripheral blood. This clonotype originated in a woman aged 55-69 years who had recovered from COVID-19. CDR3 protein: CASSPHGGGNTDTQYF. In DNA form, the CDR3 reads TGTGCCAGCAGCCCGCACGGGGGGGGGAACACAGATACGCAGTATTTT.